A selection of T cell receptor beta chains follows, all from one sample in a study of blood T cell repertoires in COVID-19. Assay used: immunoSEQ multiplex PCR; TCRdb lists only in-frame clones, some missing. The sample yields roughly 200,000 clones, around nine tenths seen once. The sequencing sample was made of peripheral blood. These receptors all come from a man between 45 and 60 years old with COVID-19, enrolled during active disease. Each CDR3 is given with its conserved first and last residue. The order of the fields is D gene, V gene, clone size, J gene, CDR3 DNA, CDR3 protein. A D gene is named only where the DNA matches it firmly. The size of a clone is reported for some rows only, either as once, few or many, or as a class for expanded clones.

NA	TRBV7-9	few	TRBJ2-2	TGTGCCAGCAGCCCAGGGGCCAGGGGAGTTACCGGGGAGCTGTTTTTT	CASSPGARGVTGELFF
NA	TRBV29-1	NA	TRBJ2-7	TGCAGCGTCCAGGCGGGAACCTCCTACGAGCAGTACTTC	CSVQAGTSYEQYF
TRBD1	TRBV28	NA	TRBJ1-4	TGTGCCAGCAGTCCAGGGACAGGGGTGGAAAAACTGTTTTTT	CASSPGTGVEKLFF
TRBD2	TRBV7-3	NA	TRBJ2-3	TGTGCCAGCTCGATAGCGGGAGCGGGAGATACGCAGTATTTT	CASSIAGAGDTQYF
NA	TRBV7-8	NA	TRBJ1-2	TGTGCCAGCAGCGACGACAGCCTCTATGGCTACACCTTC	CASSDDSLYGYTF
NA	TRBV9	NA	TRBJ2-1	TGTGCCAGCAGCGTAGGGGTCCAAAGGGGTGTCAATGAGCAGTTCTTC	CASSVGVQRGVNEQFF
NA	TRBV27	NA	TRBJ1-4	TGTGCCAGCAGCCGAGATAATGAAAAACTGTTTTTT	CASSRDNEKLFF
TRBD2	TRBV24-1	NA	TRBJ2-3	TGTGCCACCAGTGATGTGGGACTAGCCGGAGATACGCAGTATTTT	CATSDVGLAGDTQYF
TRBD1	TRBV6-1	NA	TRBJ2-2	TGTGCCAGCAGTGAATCAACTACATGGACAGGGTCCGGGGAGCTGTTTTTT	CASSESTTWTGSGELFF
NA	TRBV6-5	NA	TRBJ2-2	TGTGCCAGCAGGGGCGGGACCCACACCGGGGAGCTGTTTTTT	CASRGGTHTGELFF
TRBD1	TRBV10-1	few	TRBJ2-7	TGCGCCAGCAGTGAGGGGACAGGACCCTACGAGCAGTACTTC	CASSEGTGPYEQYF
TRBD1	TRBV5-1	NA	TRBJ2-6	TGCGCCAGCACCCCGGACAGGGTCTCTGGGGCCAACGTCCTGACTTTC	CASTPDRVSGANVLTF
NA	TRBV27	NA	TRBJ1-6	TGTGCCAGCAGTTTATGGGGCATTAGCAATTCACCCCTCCACTTT	CASSLWGISNSPLHF
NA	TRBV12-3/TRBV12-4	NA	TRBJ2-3	TGTGCCAGCAGCTCTAACACAGATACGCAGTATTTT	CASSSNTDTQYF
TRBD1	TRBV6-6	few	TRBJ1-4	TGTGCCAGCAGTTACGGACAGGACTATGAAAAACTGTTTTTT	CASSYGQDYEKLFF
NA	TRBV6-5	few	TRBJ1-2	TGTGCCAGCAGTTACTCAATCAGGGGCGCCTATGGCTACACCTTC	CASSYSIRGAYGYTF
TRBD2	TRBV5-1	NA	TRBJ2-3	TGCGCCAGCAGCTTGGCCCGTAGCGGGGGCCGGCGGAGCACAGATACGCAGTATTTT	CASSLARSGGRRSTDTQYF
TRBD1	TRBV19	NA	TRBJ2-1	TGTGCCAGTAGTATAGAACTGGGACAGGCTCGCAATGAGCAGTTCTTC	CASSIELGQARNEQFF
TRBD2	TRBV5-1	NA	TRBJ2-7	TGCGCCAGCAGCTTGGGACCCTCCGGACTAGCGCTACAGCCCTACGAGCAGTACTTC	CASSLGPSGLALQPYEQYF
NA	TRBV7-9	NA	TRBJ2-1	TGTGCCAGCAGCTTGACCGGGAGCTCCTACAATGAGCAGTTCTTC	CASSLTGSSYNEQFF
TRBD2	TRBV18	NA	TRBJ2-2	TGTGCCAGCTCACCAAACGTTGCGGGGGGCCCCTCGAACACCGGGGAGCTGTTTTTT	CASSPNVAGGPSNTGELFF
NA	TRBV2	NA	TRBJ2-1	TGTGCCAGCAGTGAAGGCAGGGGAGAGCAGTTCTTC	CASSEGRGEQFF
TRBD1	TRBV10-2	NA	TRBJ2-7	TGCGCCAGCAGGGCCGGGACAGGGGGAAGTCTATTTTTC	CASRAGTGGSLFF
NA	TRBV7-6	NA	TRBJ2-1	TGTGCCAGCAGCTTAGACCCCCCCGCGACTAGGGGGCGGCAAGACAATGAGCAGTTCTTC	CASSLDPPATRGRQDNEQFF
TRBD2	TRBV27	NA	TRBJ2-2	TGTGCCAGCAGTTTATACGGGAGGAATAGGGAGCTGTTTTTT	CASSLYGRNRELFF
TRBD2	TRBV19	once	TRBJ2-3	TGTGCCAGCCAGAGGACTAGCGGAGCTAGCACAGATACGCAGTATTTT	CASQRTSGASTDTQYF
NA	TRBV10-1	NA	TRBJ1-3	TGCGCCAGCAGTGAGACGACAGACCCCTCTGGAAACACCATATATTTT	CASSETTDPSGNTIYF
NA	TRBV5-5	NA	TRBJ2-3	TGTGCCAGCAGCCTCCCCGGCGGGGACACAGATACGCAGTATTTT	CASSLPGGDTDTQYF
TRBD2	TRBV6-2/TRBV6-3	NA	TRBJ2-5	TGTGCCAGCAGTTACTCACTAGCGGGGGGCCAAGAGACCCAGTACTTC	CASSYSLAGGQETQYF
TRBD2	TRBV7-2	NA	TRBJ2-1	TGTGCCAGCAGCTCCCTGCTTCTAGCGGTCGGGAGGAATGAGCAGTTCTTC	CASSSLLLAVGRNEQFF
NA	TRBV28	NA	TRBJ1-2	TGTGCCAGCAGTTTAGGCGACGAGGGTAACTATGGCTACACCTTC	CASSLGDEGNYGYTF
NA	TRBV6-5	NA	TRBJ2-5	TGTGCCAGCAGTTACTGGCAGAATCAAGAGACCCAGTACTTC	CASSYWQNQETQYF
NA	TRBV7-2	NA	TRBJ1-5	TGTGCCAGCAGCCCAGACGGGTATCAGCCCCAGCATTTT	CASSPDGYQPQHF
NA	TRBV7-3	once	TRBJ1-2	TGTGCCAGCAGCCTCACGGCGCCGGGGAACTATGGCTACACCTTC	CASSLTAPGNYGYTF
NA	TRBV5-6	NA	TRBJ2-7	TGTGCCAGCAGCCTATGGGGACCAGGGACAATCTCCTACGAGCAGTACTTC	CASSLWGPGTISYEQYF
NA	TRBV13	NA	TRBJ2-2	TGTGCCAGCAGCCTGAACACCGGGGAGCTGTTTTTT	CASSLNTGELFF
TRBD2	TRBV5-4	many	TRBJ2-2	TGTGCCAGCAGCTTCGGTAGCGGGGGCACCGGGGAGCTGTTTTTT	CASSFGSGGTGELFF
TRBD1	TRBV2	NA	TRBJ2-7	TGTGCCAGCTCACCCCGGGACAGGGGCTACGAGCAGTACTTC	CASSPRDRGYEQYF
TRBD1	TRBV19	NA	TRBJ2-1	TGTGCCAGTAGAAAAGGGACAGGGATCGTCAATGAGCAGTTCTTC	CASRKGTGIVNEQFF
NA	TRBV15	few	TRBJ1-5	TGTGCCACCAGCAGTTATGTAATTAGCCAGCCCCAGCATTTT	CATSSYVISQPQHF
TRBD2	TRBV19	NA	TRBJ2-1	TGTGCCAGTAGTATAGATGGGGCTTGGCGGGGGAAAGGGAATGAGCAGTTCTTC	CASSIDGAWRGKGNEQFF
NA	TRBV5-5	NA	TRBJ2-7	TGTGCCAGCAGCTTGCGATCGACGGGTACCTACGAGCAGTACTTC	CASSLRSTGTYEQYF
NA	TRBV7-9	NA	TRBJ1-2	TGTGCCAGCAGCACTCCAGGGGATGGCTACACCTTC	CASSTPGDGYTF
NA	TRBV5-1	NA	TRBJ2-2	TGCGCCAGCAGGACAGGCAGCACCGGGGAGCTGTTTTTT	CASRTGSTGELFF
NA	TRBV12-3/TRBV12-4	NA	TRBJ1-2	TGTGCCAGCCACAAAGGGGATTATGGCTACACCTTC	CASHKGDYGYTF
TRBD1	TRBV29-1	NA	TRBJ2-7	TGCAGCGTTGCCAGGGGGCACGAGCAGTACTTC	CSVARGHEQYF
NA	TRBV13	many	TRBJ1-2	TGTGCCAGCAGCTTAGGCAGTCAGAACTATGGCTACACCTTC	CASSLGSQNYGYTF
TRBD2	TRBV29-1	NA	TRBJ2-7	TGCAGCATAACTAGCGGGGTTTACGAGCAGTACTTC	CSITSGVYEQYF
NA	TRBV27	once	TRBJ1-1	TGTGCCAGCAGTTATTATGGCGGTGACACTGAAGCTTTCTTT	CASSYYGGDTEAFF
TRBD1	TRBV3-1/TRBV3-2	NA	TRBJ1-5	TGTGCCAGCAGCCAACAGGGGGCCGGTCAGCCCCAGCATTTT	CASSQQGAGQPQHF
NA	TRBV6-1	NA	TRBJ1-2	TGTGCCAGCAGTGAAGGGACAGAACTCTATGGCTACACCTTC	CASSEGTELYGYTF
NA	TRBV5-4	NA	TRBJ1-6	TGTGCCAGCAGCTTGGAACAGTATAATTCACCCCTCCACTTT	CASSLEQYNSPLHF
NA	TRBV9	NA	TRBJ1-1	TGTGCCAGCAGCGCTGGGGCAGGCATGAACACTGAAGCTTTCTTT	CASSAGAGMNTEAFF
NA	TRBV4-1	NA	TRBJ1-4	TGCGCCAGCAGCCAAGAAATTTCGGGTGCGAGAAAACTGTTTTTT	CASSQEISGARKLFF